The clone carrying this T cell receptor (beta chain) was seen a few times. Its antigen is not identified. This sample is part of a study of identical twins. Study conclusions and caveats: Analyses of zero insertions could, in part, be confounded by invariant MAIT and iNKT cells. Among monozygotic twins, out-of-frame TCR alpha sharing exceeded what models predicted. Instead of following the same donors, the conclusions were based on cross-sectional statistical analysis.

One entry per CDR3 protein results from TCRdb running MiXCR on the 5' RACE reads. This table has 1.5 million to 2 million distinct CDR3 sequences, under 35% appearing once. The CDR3 has 15 amino acids. Germline CDR1 SNHLY, CDR2 FYNNEI. With 7 bases removed from V and 0 bases from J, the gap between germline ends came to 13 bases. This clonotype was obtained from a newborn girl in good health. The sample taken for sequencing was cord blood. The chain couples TRBV2 to TRBJ2-4, with D possibly matching TRBD2 (5 bases). CDR3 bases: TGTGCCAGCAACTTAGACGGACTAGCCAAAAACATTCAGTACTTC. This sequence encodes CASNLDGLAKNIQYF.